This is a list of T cell receptor beta chains from one sample in a study of naive and memory T cell subsets. From the UMI-ligation and nested PCR reads, TCRdb called clonotypes with MiXCR, one entry per CDR3 protein. Of some 82,000 distinct CDR3 sequences detected, about 11% appear once; the ten largest clones hold over 0.11%. The specimen was naive CD4+ T cells from blood. The receptors here all came from a human donor in good health. The CDR3 runs from the conserved cysteine through the conserved F or W. Each record gives: CDR3 protein, J gene, V gene.

CDR3 protein: CSAPTGRANNEQFF
J gene: TRBJ2-1
V gene: TRBV20-1

CDR3 protein: CSVEVGASETQYF
J gene: TRBJ2-5
V gene: TRBV29-1

CDR3 protein: CASSRFGGEPLVTQYF
J gene: TRBJ2-5
V gene: TRBV5-1

CDR3 protein: CASSQGAGRANQPQHF
J gene: TRBJ1-5
V gene: TRBV7-8

CDR3 protein: CASSQLPLPLDTQYF
J gene: TRBJ2-3
V gene: TRBV4-3

CDR3 protein: CSVEGWGGSRGYTF
J gene: TRBJ1-2
V gene: TRBV29-1

CDR3 protein: CASSPRATSGPMGTDTQYF
J gene: TRBJ2-3
V gene: TRBV18

CDR3 protein: CASSQVLTANYGYTF
J gene: TRBJ1-2
V gene: TRBV4-2

CDR3 protein: CASRMVSGGGGNTIYF
J gene: TRBJ1-3
V gene: TRBV2

CDR3 protein: CSVEGRLNTEAFF
J gene: TRBJ1-1
V gene: TRBV29-1

CDR3 protein: CASSLVGSGRADTQYF
J gene: TRBJ2-3
V gene: TRBV7-6

CDR3 protein: CSARVRSLSNYGYTF
J gene: TRBJ1-2
V gene: TRBV20-1

CDR3 protein: CASRAGQGFTDTQYF
J gene: TRBJ2-3
V gene: TRBV5-4

CDR3 protein: CASGTHATKNNEQFF
J gene: TRBJ2-1
V gene: TRBV6-6

CDR3 protein: CASSLTRSDQPQHF
J gene: TRBJ1-5
V gene: TRBV18

CDR3 protein: CASSSRANTEAFF
J gene: TRBJ1-1
V gene: TRBV7-8

CDR3 protein: CASSAAGNTGELFF
J gene: TRBJ2-2
V gene: TRBV2

CDR3 protein: CASGRTTSTGSDSYEQYF
J gene: TRBJ2-7
V gene: TRBV12-5

CDR3 protein: CASSQDMAGADTQYF
J gene: TRBJ2-3
V gene: TRBV14

CDR3 protein: CASTQAGLENQPQHF
J gene: TRBJ1-5
V gene: TRBV12-3/TRBV12-4

CDR3 protein: CASSLPPGGTQYF
J gene: TRBJ2-3
V gene: TRBV5-4

CDR3 protein: CASSSKRVSSYEQYF
J gene: TRBJ2-7
V gene: TRBV6-2/TRBV6-3

CDR3 protein: CASRESGSLDEQFF
J gene: TRBJ2-1
V gene: TRBV7-9

CDR3 protein: CASSSRSEAFF
J gene: TRBJ1-1
V gene: TRBV12-3/TRBV12-4

CDR3 protein: CSAPGQPNTEAFF
J gene: TRBJ1-1
V gene: TRBV29-1

CDR3 protein: CASSRTGTGGSYEQYF
J gene: TRBJ2-7
V gene: TRBV4-2

CDR3 protein: CSGIGTGETQYF
J gene: TRBJ2-5
V gene: TRBV29-1

CDR3 protein: CSSGSGTSTDTQYF
J gene: TRBJ2-3
V gene: TRBV29-1

CDR3 protein: CASSLTALNEKLFF
J gene: TRBJ1-4
V gene: TRBV5-4

CDR3 protein: CASSNPLEETQYF
J gene: TRBJ2-5
V gene: TRBV5-4

CDR3 protein: CATSDSGQSSTDTQYF
J gene: TRBJ2-3
V gene: TRBV24-1

CDR3 protein: CASSLARAGGELFF
J gene: TRBJ2-2
V gene: TRBV7-2

CDR3 protein: CATSRDGTGANVLTF
J gene: TRBJ2-6
V gene: TRBV15

CDR3 protein: CASSVPATDTQYF
J gene: TRBJ2-3
V gene: TRBV25-1

CDR3 protein: CSVETTRRVTRGYTF
J gene: TRBJ1-2
V gene: TRBV29-1

CDR3 protein: CASSSRRNRAPNTEAFF
J gene: TRBJ1-1
V gene: TRBV28

CDR3 protein: CASSLVAGANTGELFF
J gene: TRBJ2-2
V gene: TRBV5-5

CDR3 protein: CASTHRGITGVDTQYF
J gene: TRBJ2-3
V gene: TRBV6-5

CDR3 protein: CASSLGDRVEEKLFF
J gene: TRBJ1-4
V gene: TRBV7-9

CDR3 protein: CASSLPAGRRTNTQYF
J gene: TRBJ2-3
V gene: TRBV11-2

CDR3 protein: CASSLVDGVGEKLFF
J gene: TRBJ1-4
V gene: TRBV5-1

CDR3 protein: CASSFPPRVGATDTQYF
J gene: TRBJ2-3
V gene: TRBV12-3/TRBV12-4

CDR3 protein: CASSYEILRSGGTEAFF
J gene: TRBJ1-1
V gene: TRBV6-6

CDR3 protein: CASSMDSMNTEAFF
J gene: TRBJ1-1
V gene: TRBV7-2

CDR3 protein: CASSFQEGDTGELFF
J gene: TRBJ2-2
V gene: TRBV12-3/TRBV12-4

CDR3 protein: CASSYYRGQGDTQYF
J gene: TRBJ2-3
V gene: TRBV12-3/TRBV12-4

CDR3 protein: CASSQSGQANQPQHF
J gene: TRBJ1-5
V gene: TRBV16

CDR3 protein: CASRGGLAGYTGELFF
J gene: TRBJ2-2
V gene: TRBV12-3/TRBV12-4

CDR3 protein: CASSPDGRGGEQFF
J gene: TRBJ2-1
V gene: TRBV7-9

CDR3 protein: CASSPTGNSNQPQHF
J gene: TRBJ1-5
V gene: TRBV18

CDR3 protein: CAWLPNSAEGADTQYF
J gene: TRBJ2-3
V gene: TRBV30

CDR3 protein: CASRFLLTGRQPQHF
J gene: TRBJ1-5
V gene: TRBV6-1

CDR3 protein: CASSLLPLGYTF
J gene: TRBJ1-2
V gene: TRBV12-3/TRBV12-4